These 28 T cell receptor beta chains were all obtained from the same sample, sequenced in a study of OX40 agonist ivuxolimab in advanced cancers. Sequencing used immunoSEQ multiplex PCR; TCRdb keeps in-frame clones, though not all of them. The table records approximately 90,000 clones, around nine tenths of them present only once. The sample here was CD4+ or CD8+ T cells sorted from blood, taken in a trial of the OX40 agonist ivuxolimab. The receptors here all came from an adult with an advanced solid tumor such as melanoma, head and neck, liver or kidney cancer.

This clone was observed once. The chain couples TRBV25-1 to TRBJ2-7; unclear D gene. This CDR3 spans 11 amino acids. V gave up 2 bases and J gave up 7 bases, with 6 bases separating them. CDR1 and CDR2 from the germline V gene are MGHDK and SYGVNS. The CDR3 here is CASSERTEQYF. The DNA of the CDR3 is TGTGCCAGCAGTGAAAGGACGGAGCAGTACTTC.

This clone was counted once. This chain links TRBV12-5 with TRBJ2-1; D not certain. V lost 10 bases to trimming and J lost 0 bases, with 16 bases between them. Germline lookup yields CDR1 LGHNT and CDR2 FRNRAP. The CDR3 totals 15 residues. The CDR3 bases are TGTGCTACCCGTCAGGACCGGAGCTCCTACAATGAGCAGTTCTTC. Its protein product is CATRQDRSSYNEQFF.

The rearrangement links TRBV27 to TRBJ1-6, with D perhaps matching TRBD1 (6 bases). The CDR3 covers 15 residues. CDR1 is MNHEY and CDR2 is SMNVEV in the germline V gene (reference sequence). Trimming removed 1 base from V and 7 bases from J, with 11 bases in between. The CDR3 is CASSLLQGGNSPLHF. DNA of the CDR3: TGTGCCAGCAGTTTATTACAGGGAGGAAATTCACCCCTCCACTTT.

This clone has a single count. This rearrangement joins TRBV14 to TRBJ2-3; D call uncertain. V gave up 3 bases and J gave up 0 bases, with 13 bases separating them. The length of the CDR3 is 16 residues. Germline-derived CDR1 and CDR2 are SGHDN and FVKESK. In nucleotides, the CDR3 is TGTGCCAGCAGCCACCTCGCTATCGGAAGCACAGATACGCAGTATTTT. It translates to CASSHLAIGSTDTQYF.

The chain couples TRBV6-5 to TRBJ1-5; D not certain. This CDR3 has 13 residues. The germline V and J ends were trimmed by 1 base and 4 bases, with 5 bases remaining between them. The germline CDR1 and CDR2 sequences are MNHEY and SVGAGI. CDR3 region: CASSYWQNQPQHF. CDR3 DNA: TGTGCCAGCAGTTACTGGCAGAATCAGCCCCAGCATTTT.

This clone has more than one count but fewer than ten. As DNA, the CDR3 is TGTGCCAGCAGCTCCAGAGGAGGGCTCCCCAAGATGAACACTGAAGCTTTCTTT. Encoded protein: CASSSRGGLPKMNTEAFF. The rearrangement links TRBV7-9 to TRBJ1-1; no clear D. V was pared by 4 bases and J by 0 bases, with 21 bases between. Germline assignment: CDR1 SEHNR and CDR2 FQNEAQ (reference sequence). The CDR3 runs 18 residues.

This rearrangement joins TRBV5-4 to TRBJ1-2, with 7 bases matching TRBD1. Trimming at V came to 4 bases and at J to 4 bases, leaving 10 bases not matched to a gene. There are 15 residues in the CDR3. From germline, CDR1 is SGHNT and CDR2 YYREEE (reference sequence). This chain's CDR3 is CASSPNSGQSYGYTF. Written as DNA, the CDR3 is TGTGCCAGCAGCCCCAACTCGGGACAGAGCTATGGCTACACCTTC.

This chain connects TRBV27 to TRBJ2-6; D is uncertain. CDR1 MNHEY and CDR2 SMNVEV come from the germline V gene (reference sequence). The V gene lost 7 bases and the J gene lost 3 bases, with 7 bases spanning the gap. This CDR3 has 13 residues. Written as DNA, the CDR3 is TGTGCCAGCATGAGAGGTGGGGCCAACGTCCTGACTTTC. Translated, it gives CASMRGGANVLTF.

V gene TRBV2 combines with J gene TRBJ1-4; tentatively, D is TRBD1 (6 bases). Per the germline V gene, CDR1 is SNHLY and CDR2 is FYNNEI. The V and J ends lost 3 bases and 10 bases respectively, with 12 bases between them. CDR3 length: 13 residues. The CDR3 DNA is TGTGCCAGCAGTGACCAGGGGTTGCTAAAACTGTTTTTT. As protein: CASSDQGLLKLFF.

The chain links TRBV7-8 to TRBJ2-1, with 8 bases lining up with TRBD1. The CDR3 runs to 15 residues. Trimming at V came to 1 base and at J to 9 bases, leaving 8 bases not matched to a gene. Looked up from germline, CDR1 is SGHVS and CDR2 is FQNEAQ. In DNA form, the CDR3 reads TGTGCCAGCAGCTTAGTCTTGACAGGGGCTAGTGAGCAGTTCTTC. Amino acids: CASSLVLTGASEQFF.

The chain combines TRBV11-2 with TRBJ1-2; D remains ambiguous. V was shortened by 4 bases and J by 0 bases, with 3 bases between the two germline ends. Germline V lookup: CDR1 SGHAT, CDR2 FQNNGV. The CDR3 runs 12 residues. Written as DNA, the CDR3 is TGTGCCAGCAGCTCTACTAACTATGGCTACACCTTC. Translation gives CASSSTNYGYTF.

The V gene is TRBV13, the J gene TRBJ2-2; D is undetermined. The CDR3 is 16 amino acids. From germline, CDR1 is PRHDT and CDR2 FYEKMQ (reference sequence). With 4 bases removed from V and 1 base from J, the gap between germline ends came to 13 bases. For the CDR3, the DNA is TGTGCCAGCAGCTCCGCCCAGAAGCGGAACACCGGGGAGCTGTTTTTT. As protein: CASSSAQKRNTGELFF. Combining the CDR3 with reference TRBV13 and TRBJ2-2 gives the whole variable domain AAGVIQSPRHLIKEKRETATLKCYPIPRHDTVYWYQQGPGQDPQFLISFYEKMQSDKGSIPDRFSAQQFSDYHSELNMSSLELGDSALYFCASSSAQKRNTGELFFGEGSRLTVL.

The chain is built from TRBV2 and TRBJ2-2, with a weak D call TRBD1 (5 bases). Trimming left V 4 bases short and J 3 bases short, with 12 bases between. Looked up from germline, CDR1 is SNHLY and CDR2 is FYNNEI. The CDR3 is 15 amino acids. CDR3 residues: CASSADRVDTGELFF. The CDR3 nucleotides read TGTGCCAGCAGTGCCGACAGAGTGGACACCGGGGAGCTGTTTTTT.

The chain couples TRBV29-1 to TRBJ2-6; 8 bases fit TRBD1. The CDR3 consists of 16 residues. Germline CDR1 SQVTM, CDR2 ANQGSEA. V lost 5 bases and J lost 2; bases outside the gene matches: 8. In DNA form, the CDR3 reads TGCAGCGTTCCTTCGACAGGGGTCGCTGGGGCCAACGTCCTGACTTTC. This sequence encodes CSVPSTGVAGANVLTF. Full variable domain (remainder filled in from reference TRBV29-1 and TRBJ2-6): SAVISQKPSRDICQRGTSLTIQCQVDSQVTMMFWYRQQPGQSLTLIATANQGSEATYESGFVIDKFPISRPNLTFSTLTVSNMSPEDSSIYLCSVPSTGVAGANVLTFGAGSRLTVL.

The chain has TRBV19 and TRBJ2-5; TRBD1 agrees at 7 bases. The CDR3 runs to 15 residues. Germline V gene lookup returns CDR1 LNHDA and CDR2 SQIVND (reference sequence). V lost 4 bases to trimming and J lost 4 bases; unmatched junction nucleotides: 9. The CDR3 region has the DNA TGTGCCAGTAGTACGTCCGGGACAGCACTAGAGACCCAGTACTTC. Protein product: CASSTSGTALETQYF.

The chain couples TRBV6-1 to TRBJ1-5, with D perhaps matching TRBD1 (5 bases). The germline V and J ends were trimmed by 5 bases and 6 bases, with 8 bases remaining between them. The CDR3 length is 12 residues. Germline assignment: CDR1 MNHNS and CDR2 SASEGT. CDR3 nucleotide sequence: TGTGCCAGCAGTATGAGGGGTCAGCCCCAGCATTTT. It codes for CASSMRGQPQHF.

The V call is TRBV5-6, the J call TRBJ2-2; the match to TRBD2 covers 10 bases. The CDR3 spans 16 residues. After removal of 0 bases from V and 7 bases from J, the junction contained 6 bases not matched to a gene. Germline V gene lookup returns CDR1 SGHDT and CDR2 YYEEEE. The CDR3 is CASSLVERGGRGELFF. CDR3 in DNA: TGTGCCAGCAGCTTGGTGGAGCGGGGGGGCCGCGGGGAGCTGTTTTTT.

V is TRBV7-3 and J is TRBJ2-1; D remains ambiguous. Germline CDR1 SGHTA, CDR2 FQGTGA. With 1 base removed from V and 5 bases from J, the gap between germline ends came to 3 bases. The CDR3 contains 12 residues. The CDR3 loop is CASSLMDNEQFF. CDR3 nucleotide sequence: TGTGCCAGCAGCTTAATGGACAATGAGCAGTTCTTC.

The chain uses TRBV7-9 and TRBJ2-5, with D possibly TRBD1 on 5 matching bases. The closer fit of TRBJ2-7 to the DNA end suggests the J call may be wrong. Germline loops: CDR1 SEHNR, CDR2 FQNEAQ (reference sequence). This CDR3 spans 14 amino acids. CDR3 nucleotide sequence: TGTGCCAGCAACCTAGGGGTGGGGAAAGGCGAGCAGTACTTC. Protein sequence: CASNLGVGKGEQYF.

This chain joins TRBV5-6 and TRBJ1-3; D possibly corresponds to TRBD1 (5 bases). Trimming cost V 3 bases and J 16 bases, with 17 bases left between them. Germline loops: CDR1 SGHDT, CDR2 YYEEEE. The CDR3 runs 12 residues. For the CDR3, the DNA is TGTGCCAGCAGCTCGACCGGGACGGCATCGTATTTT. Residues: CASSSTGTASYF.

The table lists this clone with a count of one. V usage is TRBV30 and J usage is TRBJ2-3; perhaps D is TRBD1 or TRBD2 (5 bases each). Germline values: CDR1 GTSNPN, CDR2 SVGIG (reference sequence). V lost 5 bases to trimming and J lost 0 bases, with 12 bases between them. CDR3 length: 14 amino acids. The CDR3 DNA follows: TGTGCCTGGGGTGGGACGGCCAGCACAGATACGCAGTATTTT. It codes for CAWGGTASTDTQYF.

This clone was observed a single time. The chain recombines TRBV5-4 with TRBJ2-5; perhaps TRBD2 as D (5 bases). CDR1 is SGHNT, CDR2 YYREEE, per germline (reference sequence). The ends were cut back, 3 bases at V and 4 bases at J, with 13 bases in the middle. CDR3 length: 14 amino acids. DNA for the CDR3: TGTGCCAGCAGCTCCCCGGGCGGGTTAGAGACCCAGTACTTC. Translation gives CASSSPGGLETQYF. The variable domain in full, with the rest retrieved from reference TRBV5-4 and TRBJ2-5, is ETGVTQSPTHLIKTRGQQVTLRCSSQSGHNTVSWYQQALGQGPQFIFQYYREEENGRGNFPPRFSGLQFPNYSSELNVNALELDDSALYLCASSSPGGLETQYFGPGTRLLVL.

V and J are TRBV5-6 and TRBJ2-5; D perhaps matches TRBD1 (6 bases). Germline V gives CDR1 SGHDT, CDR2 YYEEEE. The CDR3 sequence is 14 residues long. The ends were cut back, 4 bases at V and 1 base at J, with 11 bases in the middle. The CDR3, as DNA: TGTGCCAGCAGCCAATACAGGGCCCAAGAGACCCAGTACTTC. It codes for CASSQYRAQETQYF.

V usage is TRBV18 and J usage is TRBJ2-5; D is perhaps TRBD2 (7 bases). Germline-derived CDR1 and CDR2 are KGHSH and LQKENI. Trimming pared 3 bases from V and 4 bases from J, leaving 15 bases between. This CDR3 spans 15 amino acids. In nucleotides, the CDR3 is TGTGCCAGCTCACCCGTGGCGGGGGCATCAGAGACCCAGTACTTC. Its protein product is CASSPVAGASETQYF.

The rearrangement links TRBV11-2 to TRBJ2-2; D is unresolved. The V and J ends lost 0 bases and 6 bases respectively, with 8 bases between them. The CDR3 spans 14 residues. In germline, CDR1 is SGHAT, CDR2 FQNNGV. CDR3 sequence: CASSLESWSGELFF. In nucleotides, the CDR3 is TGTGCCAGCAGCTTAGAATCGTGGTCCGGGGAGCTGTTTTTT.

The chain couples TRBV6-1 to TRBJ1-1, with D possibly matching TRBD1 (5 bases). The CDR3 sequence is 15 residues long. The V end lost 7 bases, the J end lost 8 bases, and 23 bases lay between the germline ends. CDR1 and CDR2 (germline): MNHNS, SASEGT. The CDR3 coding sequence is TGTGCCAGCAAGAGCCGCTTGTGGGACCCAGGCGAAGCTTTCTTT. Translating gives CASKSRLWDPGEAFF.

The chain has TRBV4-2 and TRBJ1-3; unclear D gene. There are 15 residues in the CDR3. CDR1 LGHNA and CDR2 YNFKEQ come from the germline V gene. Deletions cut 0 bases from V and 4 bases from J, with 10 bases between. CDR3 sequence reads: CASSQDGTDGNTIYF. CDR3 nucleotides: TGTGCCAGCAGCCAAGATGGTACGGACGGAAACACCATATATTTT.

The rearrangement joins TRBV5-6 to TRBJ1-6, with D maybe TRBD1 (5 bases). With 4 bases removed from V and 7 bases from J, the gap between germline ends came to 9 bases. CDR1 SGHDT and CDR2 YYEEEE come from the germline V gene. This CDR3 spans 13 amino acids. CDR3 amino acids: CASSTGGNSPLHF. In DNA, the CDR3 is TGTGCCAGCAGCACTGGGGGGAATTCACCCCTCCACTTT.